This T cell receptor (beta chain) originates from a study of shared clonotypes between healthy human individuals. Germline V gene data show CDR1 as SGHDT and CDR2 as YYEEEE. The length of the CDR3 is 19 residues. V trimming: 4 bases; J trimming: 0 bases; junction bases outside the gene matches: 8. Sequencing was performed with immunoSEQ multiplex PCR; in TCRdb, only in-frame clones are kept and a portion is missing. The sample lists about 2.3 million clones; approximately 95% were seen once. This TCR came from a man between 18 and 35 years old in good health. Some clones in this sample may be carry-over from other donors' samples. Material: naive CD4+ T cells from PBMCs. The subset: CD45RA+ positively selected. V usage is TRBV5-6 and J usage is TRBJ2-3; 16 bases map to TRBD2. The DNA for the CDR3 is TGTGCCAGCAGCAACCTCGGGGGACTAGCGGGAGGGAGCACAGATACGCAGTATTTT. Its translation is CASSNLGGLAGGSTDTQYF.